These 2 T cell receptor beta chains share one sample of origin, sequenced in a study of cytomegalovirus exposure and HLA in healthy donors. Using immunoSEQ multiplex PCR, the repertoire was profiled, and TCRdb retains in-frame clones only, with some absent. The sample lists some 340,000 clones, roughly nine tenths occurring once. Source material: PBMCs. These receptors all come from a woman in her twenties or thirties in good health and CMV-seropositive.

This clone was picked up one time. This chain uses TRBV6-5 with TRBJ1-4; D uncertain. The CDR3 spans 15 residues. Germline-derived CDR1 and CDR2 are MNHEY and SVGAGI. Trimming pared 6 bases from V and 3 bases from J, leaving 14 bases between. The CDR3 spells CASRVGDRANEKLFF. CDR3 bases: TGTGCCAGCAGGGTCGGGGATCGGGCTAATGAAAAACTGTTTTTT.

The chain uses TRBV5-1 and TRBJ1-1; D not certain. The CDR3 is made up of 13 amino acids. Between the trimmed V and J ends, which lost 0 bases and 4 bases, there was a span of 7 bases. Germline values: CDR1 SGHRS, CDR2 YFSETQ. CDR3 sequence reads: CASSLEGLTEAFF. The CDR3 coding sequence is TGCGCCAGCAGCTTGGAGGGTCTCACTGAAGCTTTCTTT.